One T cell receptor beta chain is described in this entry. Antigen: not known. This CDR3 is 15 amino acids long. J gave up 5 bases and V 3 bases, and 9 bases lay outside the gene matches. Per the germline V gene, CDR1 is SGHTA and CDR2 is FQGTGA. This record belongs to a study of T-cell reconstitution after alpha-beta-depleted transplantation in children. Construction of the TCRbeta library involved unique molecular identifiers. TCRdb re-called the PCR reads through MiXCR, storing one row per CDR3 protein. The sample has 800,000 to 1,000,000 distinct CDR3 sequences, about 29% seen once; the top ten hold about 28%. Study-level points and caveats: Expanded graft clones, several hundred of them, were reportedly the source of alpha-beta T cells about two months after transplant. Newly generated T cells supplied most T-cell counts and diversity one year post-transplant.

The source was PBMCs, mostly from graft donor cells, collected 360 days after TCRalphabeta/CD19-depleted stem cell transplant. This clonotype was sampled from a boy younger than two who had a stem cell transplant for SCID, so the T cells may come from the graft donor. The gene calls are TRBV7-3 and TRBJ2-5, with 7 bases identical to TRBD1. The CDR3 DNA sequence: TGTGCCAGCAGCTTGGCCGCAGGGGGACAGGAGACCCAGTACTTC. Amino acids: CASSLAAGGQETQYF.